The next 27 T cell receptor beta chains were all read from a single sample in a study of blood T cell repertoires in COVID-19. Clones were sequenced by immunoSEQ multiplex PCR, and TCRdb holds only the in-frame ones, with some missing. The table includes approximately 21,000 clones, around 70% detected once. Sample: peripheral blood. The receptors stem from a human donor in a cohort sampled during active or convalescent COVID-19.

The CDR3 reads CASSDFSGYEQYF. CDR3 DNA sequence: TGCGCCAGCAGTGATTTTAGCGGATACGAGCAGTACTTC. The chain carries TRBV10-2 and TRBJ2-7; TRBD2 is a possible D gene (6 bases). The germline V gene has CDR1 WSHSY and CDR2 SAAADI. V was cut by 3 bases and J by 4 bases, with 10 bases left in between. There are 13 residues in the CDR3.

This clone rates as medium-sized. The chain joins TRBV5-1 to TRBJ2-7; TRBD2 might be the D (5 bases). Looked up from germline, CDR1 is SGHRS and CDR2 is YFSETQ. CDR3 length: 13 amino acids. V shed 2 bases and J shed 5 bases, with 11 bases lying between them. CDR3 loop: CASSFGRGNEQYF. The CDR3 nucleotides read TGCGCCAGCAGCTTCGGCCGGGGAAACGAGCAGTACTTC.

There are a few counts of this clone. The chain's CDR3 is CASSYRGQPQHF. CDR3 nucleotides: TGTGCCAGCAGCTACAGGGGTCAGCCCCAGCATTTT. The chain uses TRBV5-6 and TRBJ1-5, with TRBD1 matching over 7 bases. Germline V gene data show CDR1 as SGHDT and CDR2 as YYEEEE. V lost 3 bases, J lost 6 bases, and 0 bases stayed unmatched. The CDR3 is 12 amino acids.

The chain links TRBV27 to TRBJ1-3; TRBD1 agrees at 10 bases. Germline V gene lookup returns CDR1 MNHEY and CDR2 SMNVEV (reference sequence). CDR3 length equals 19 residues. V trimming: 7 bases; J trimming: 0 bases; junction bases outside the gene matches: 15. DNA of the CDR3: TGTGCCAGCACCTCCGGAGGGACAGGGGACGATTTCTCTGGAAACACCATATATTTT. Translation gives CASTSGGTGDDFSGNTIYF.

The V call is TRBV19, the J call TRBJ1-4, with D tentatively TRBD1 (6 bases). The germline V gene has CDR1 LNHDA and CDR2 SQIVND (reference sequence). The V end lost 3 bases, the J end lost 3 bases, and 11 bases lay between the germline ends. This CDR3 comprises 15 residues. This CDR3 reads CASSIRTAANEKLFF. The CDR3 region has the DNA TGTGCCAGTAGTATTCGGACAGCCGCTAATGAAAAACTGTTTTTT.

Only a few counts were recorded for this clone. Written as DNA, the CDR3 is TGTGCCAGCAGCTTATCCACAGGGGTCCGTAATTCACCCCTCCACTTT. Protein: CASSLSTGVRNSPLHF. This chain links TRBV7-2 with TRBJ1-6; 7 bases map to TRBD1. Germline V gene data show CDR1 as SGHTA and CDR2 as FQGNSA. With 2 bases clipped from V and 6 bases from J, the junction kept 7 bases outside the gene matches. The CDR3 contains 16 residues.

The chain uses TRBV6-6 and TRBJ1-2; 7 bases align to TRBD1. The ends lost 7 bases at V and 2 bases at J; junction bases unmatched: 4. Germline V gene lookup returns CDR1 MNHNY and CDR2 SVGAGI (reference sequence). This CDR3 comprises 13 residues. The CDR3 sequence: CASIAGGNYGYTF. In DNA form, the CDR3 reads TGTGCCAGCATCGCAGGGGGGAACTATGGCTACACCTTC.

There are a few counts of this clone. V and J are TRBV4-1 and TRBJ2-2, with 7 bases matching TRBD2. The V and J ends lost 7 bases and 4 bases, in that order; junction bases with no gene match: 9. Germline values: CDR1 MGHRA, CDR2 YSYEKL. The length of the CDR3 is 15 residues. The CDR3 nucleotides are TGCGCCAGCACCGCAGTAGCGGGCCTCACCGGGGAGCTGTTTTTT. It codes for CASTAVAGLTGELFF.

V usage is TRBV5-1 and J usage is TRBJ2-1; TRBD1 matches at 7 bases. The CDR3 extends over 13 amino acids. Germline CDR1 reads SGHRS; CDR2 reads YFSETQ. V gave up 4 bases and J gave up 7 bases; unmatched junction bases: 5. The CDR3: CASSTDRRNEQFF. The CDR3 DNA follows: TGCGCCAGCAGCACGGACAGGCGAAATGAGCAGTTCTTC.

The rearrangement joins TRBV27 to TRBJ2-1; tentatively, D is TRBD2 (6 bases). The CDR3 has 12 amino acids. The V and J ends lost 5 bases and 10 bases respectively, with 12 bases between them. Germline V gives CDR1 MNHEY, CDR2 SMNVEV (reference sequence). DNA of the CDR3: TGTGCCAGCAGTGGGACTTCAAACGAGCAGTTCTTC. Encoded protein: CASSGTSNEQFF.

This clone was observed a handful of times. The V call is TRBV20-1, the J call TRBJ1-2; the D is unclear. Germline V lookup: CDR1 DFQATT, CDR2 SNEGSKA (reference sequence). The CDR3 spans 16 residues. V lost 3 bases and J lost 4, with 21 bases in between. CDR3 in DNA: TGCAGTGCTAGTTGGCGCCAGGCGGGATCACTCTATGGCTACACCTTC. It encodes CSASWRQAGSLYGYTF.

In its sample, this clone was seen once. This chain uses TRBV10-2 with TRBJ2-2; no definite D call. Germline CDR1 and CDR2: WSHSY and SAAADI. Trimming shortened V by 10 bases and J by 0 bases, and 9 bases separated the two germline ends. This CDR3 spans 13 amino acids. The CDR3 DNA follows: TGCGCCACCCGTTTATCGAACACCGGGGAGCTGTTTTTT. This translates into CATRLSNTGELFF.

CDR3 amino acids: CSVVVPDSVKNTIYF. CDR3 nucleotides: TGCAGCGTTGTTGTCCCCGACAGCGTAAAAAACACCATATATTTT. The chain couples TRBV29-1 to TRBJ1-3, with D possibly TRBD1 on 5 matching bases. V lost 4 bases and J lost 6, with 19 bases in between. The CDR3 spans 15 residues. The germline gives CDR1 SQVTM, CDR2 ANQGSEA.

The chain uses TRBV6-5 and TRBJ2-1; 7 nucleotides match TRBD2. V was clipped by 2 bases and J by 4 bases; unmatched bases: 2. This CDR3 contains 14 residues. Germline V gene lookup returns CDR1 MNHEY and CDR2 SVGAGI. This CDR3 reads CASSYGRGYNEQFF. DNA for the CDR3: TGTGCCAGCAGTTACGGGCGGGGGTACAATGAGCAGTTCTTC.

The chain links TRBV6-5 to TRBJ1-5, with D tentatively TRBD1 (5 bases). The CDR3 contains 13 residues. Germline V gene lookup returns CDR1 MNHEY and CDR2 SVGAGI. V lost 8 bases and J 4 bases, leaving 12 bases between the germline ends. The CDR3 sequence: CASAGGGNQPQHF. CDR3 nucleotide sequence: TGTGCCAGCGCCGGGGGGGGTAATCAGCCCCAGCATTTT.

This clone was seen many times. The chain couples TRBV3-1 (or the pseudogene TRBV3-2) to TRBJ2-3, with 10 bases lining up with TRBD2. The germline gives CDR1 LGHDT, CDR2 YNNKEL (reference sequence). With V trimmed by 1 base and J by 3 bases, 7 bases remained unmatched. CDR3 length equals 17 residues. CDR3 DNA sequence: TGTGCCAGCAGCCAAGTTTGGCTAGCGGGAGAAACAGATACGCAGTATTTT. Amino acid sequence: CASSQVWLAGETDTQYF.

The J gene is TRBJ1-1, the V gene TRBV28; TRBD1 matches 8 bases. This CDR3 is 16 amino acids long. V shed 3 bases, J shed 4 bases, and the junction held 10 bases outside the gene matches. Germline V gene lookup returns CDR1 MDHEN and CDR2 SYDVKM. CDR3 residues: CASSLWDRRGFTEAFF. The CDR3, as DNA: TGTGCCAGCAGTTTGTGGGACAGGAGGGGGTTCACTGAAGCTTTCTTT.

A single count supports this clone. The chain recombines TRBV28 with TRBJ2-7; 10 bases agree with TRBD1. Unmatched junction bases numbered 20, after V lost 6 bases and J lost 0 bases. Germline loops: CDR1 MDHEN, CDR2 SYDVKM. The CDR3 has 20 residues. As DNA, the CDR3 is TGTGCCAGCAGACTCAGGACAGGGGGGATCCGAACGATGAACTCCTACGAGCAGTACTTC. It yields the protein CASRLRTGGIRTMNSYEQYF.

V and J are TRBV9 and TRBJ2-2; D gene ambiguous. Trimming removed 2 bases from V and 4 bases from J, with 9 bases in between. Germline CDR1 SGDLS, CDR2 YYNGEE. This CDR3 comprises 14 residues. The CDR3 protein is CASSVRPTTGELFF. DNA of the CDR3: TGTGCCAGCAGCGTGCGTCCTACCACCGGGGAGCTGTTTTTT.

A word on this clone: At one end the junction does not follow the germline gene, possibly because of a read error. This rearrangement joins TRBV7-9 to TRBJ1-4; no clear D gene. From germline, CDR1 is SEHNR and CDR2 FQNEAQ (reference sequence). This CDR3 region has 13 residues. As DNA, the CDR3 is TGTGCCAGCAGCCGTGAGGGAACAGCAAAATTGTTTTTT. It specifies CASSREGTAKLFF.

The chain recombines TRBV2 with TRBJ2-7; 11 bases map to TRBD1. The CDR3 has 15 residues. Germline V gene lookup returns CDR1 SNHLY and CDR2 FYNNEI. V dropped 5 bases and J dropped 5; count of bases not matched to a gene: 8. The CDR3 sequence is CASSTGTGGKDEQYF. CDR3 nucleotide sequence: TGTGCCAGCAGTACCGGGACAGGGGGGAAGGACGAGCAGTACTTC.

By sample fraction, this clone is medium-sized. The chain joins TRBV20-1 to TRBJ2-3; 8 bases fit TRBD2. This CDR3 has 11 amino acids. The germline CDR1 and CDR2 sequences are DFQATT and SNEGSKA (reference sequence). V was clipped by 0 bases and J by 11 bases; unmatched bases: 1. CDR3 nucleotides: TGCAGTGCTAGAGACGGGAGGGGGCAGTATTTT. It codes for CSARDGRGQYF.

This clone has a handful of counts. The chain is built from TRBV10-3 and TRBJ2-1; D may be TRBD2 (5 bases). The ends were cut back, 6 bases at V and 1 base at J, with 13 bases in the middle. CDR1 and CDR2 (germline): ENHRY, SYGVKD. The CDR3 covers 15 residues. The CDR3 DNA follows: TGTGCCATCAGGATTGCCCCGGGGTCCTACAATGAGCAGTTCTTC. Its protein product is CAIRIAPGSYNEQFF.

The V and J genes are TRBV24-1 and TRBJ2-5, with 9 bases that match TRBD1. The CDR3 has 15 residues. V dropped 2 bases and J dropped 7; count of bases not matched to a gene: 7. CDR1 and CDR2 (germline): KGHDR, SFDVKD. For the CDR3, the DNA is TGTGCCACCAGTGATTCGGGACAGGGAGGGGGGACCCAGTACTTC. It translates to CATSDSGQGGGTQYF.

The CDR3 reads CASSYRGQQTQYF. CDR3 DNA sequence: TGTGCCAGCAGTTACAGGGGGCAACAGACCCAGTACTTC. The chain combines TRBV7-2 with TRBJ2-5, with TRBD1 matching over 9 bases. CDR3 length: 13 amino acids. Trimming cost V 6 bases and J 6 bases; bases outside gene matches: 5. Germline V CDR1 and CDR2: SGHTA, FQGNSA.

The chain couples TRBV4-2 to TRBJ1-1; TRBD1 is a possible D gene (6 bases). The CDR3 covers 16 residues. The germline CDR1 and CDR2 sequences are LGHNA and YNFKEQ. The germline V and J ends were trimmed by 2 bases and 3 bases, with 16 bases remaining between them. CDR3 loop: CASSQYRGEGDTEAFF. CDR3 coding DNA: TGTGCCAGCAGCCAATATCGAGGGGAGGGGGACACTGAAGCTTTCTTT.

The chain links TRBV5-1 to TRBJ1-2, with D hard to call. The germline V gene has CDR1 SGHRS and CDR2 YFSETQ. The CDR3 runs to 15 residues. V lost 0 bases and J lost 1, with 10 bases in between. CDR3 nucleotides: TGCGCCAGCAGCTTGGCTGCAGGCATTAACTATGGCTACACCTTC. Its translation: CASSLAAGINYGYTF.